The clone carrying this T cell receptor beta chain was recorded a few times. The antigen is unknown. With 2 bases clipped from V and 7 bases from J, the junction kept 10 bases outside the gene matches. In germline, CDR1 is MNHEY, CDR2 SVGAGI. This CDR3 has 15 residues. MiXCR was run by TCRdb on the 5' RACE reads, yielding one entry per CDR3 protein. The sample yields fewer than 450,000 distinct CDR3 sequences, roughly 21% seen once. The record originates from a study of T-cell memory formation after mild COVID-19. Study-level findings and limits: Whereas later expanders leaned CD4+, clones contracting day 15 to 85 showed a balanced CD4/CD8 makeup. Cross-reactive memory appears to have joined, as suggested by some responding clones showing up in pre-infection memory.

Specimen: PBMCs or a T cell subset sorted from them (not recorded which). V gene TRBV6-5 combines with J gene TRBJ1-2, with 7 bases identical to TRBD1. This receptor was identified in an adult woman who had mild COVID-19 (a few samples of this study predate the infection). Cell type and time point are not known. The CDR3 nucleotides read TGTGCCAGCAGTTACGACAGGGTGACTTGGGGTGGCTACACCTTC. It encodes CASSYDRVTWGGYTF.